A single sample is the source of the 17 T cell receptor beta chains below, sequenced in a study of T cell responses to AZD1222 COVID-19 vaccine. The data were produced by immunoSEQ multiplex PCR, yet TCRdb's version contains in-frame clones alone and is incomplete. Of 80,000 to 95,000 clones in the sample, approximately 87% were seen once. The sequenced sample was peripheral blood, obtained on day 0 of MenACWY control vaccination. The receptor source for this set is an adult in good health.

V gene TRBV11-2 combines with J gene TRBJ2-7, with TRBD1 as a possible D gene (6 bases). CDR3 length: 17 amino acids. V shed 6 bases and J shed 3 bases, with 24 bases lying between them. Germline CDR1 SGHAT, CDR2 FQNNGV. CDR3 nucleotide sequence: TGTGCCAGCAGATCACCCCGGGGCAGGGGACACGGCTACGAGCAGTACTTC. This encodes CASRSPRGRGHGYEQYF.

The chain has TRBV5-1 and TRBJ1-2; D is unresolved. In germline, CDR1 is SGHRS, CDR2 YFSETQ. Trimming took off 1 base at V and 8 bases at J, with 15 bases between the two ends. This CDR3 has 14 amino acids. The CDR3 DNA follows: TGCGCCAGCAGCTTGATGACGGAGCCGAACGGCTACACCTTC. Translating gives CASSLMTEPNGYTF. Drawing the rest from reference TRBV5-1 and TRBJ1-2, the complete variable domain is KAGVTQTPRYLIKTRGQQVTLSCSPISGHRSVSWYQQTPGQGLQFLFEYFSETQRNKGNFPGRFSGRQFSNSRSEMNVSTLELGDSALYLCASSLMTEPNGYTFGSGTRLTVV.

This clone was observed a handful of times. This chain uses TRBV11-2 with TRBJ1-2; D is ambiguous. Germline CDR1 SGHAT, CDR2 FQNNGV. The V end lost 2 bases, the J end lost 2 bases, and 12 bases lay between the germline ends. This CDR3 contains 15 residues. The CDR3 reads CASSLFIGWNYGYTF. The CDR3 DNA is TGTGCCAGCAGCTTATTTATCGGGTGGAACTATGGCTACACCTTC.

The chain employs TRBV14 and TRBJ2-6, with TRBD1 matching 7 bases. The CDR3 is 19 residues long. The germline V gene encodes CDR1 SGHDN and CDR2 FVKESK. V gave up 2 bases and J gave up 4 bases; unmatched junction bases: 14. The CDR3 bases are TGTGCCAGCAGCCAACGACCCGGTAGAGGGGGCGCAGGGGCCAACGTCCTGACTTTC. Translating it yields CASSQRPGRGGAGANVLTF. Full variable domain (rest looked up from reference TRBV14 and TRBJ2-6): EAGVTQFPSHSVIEKGQTVTLRCDPISGHDNLYWYRRVMGKEIKFLLHFVKESKQDESGMPNNRFLAERTGGTYSTLKVQPAELEDSGVYFCASSQRPGRGGAGANVLTFGAGSRLTVL.

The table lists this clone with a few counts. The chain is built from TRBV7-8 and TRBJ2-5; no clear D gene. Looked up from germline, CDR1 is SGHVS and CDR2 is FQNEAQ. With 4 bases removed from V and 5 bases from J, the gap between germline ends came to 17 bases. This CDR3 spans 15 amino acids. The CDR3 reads CASSSRANEAETQYF. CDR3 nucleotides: TGTGCCAGCAGCTCTAGGGCCAATGAGGCTGAGACCCAGTACTTC.

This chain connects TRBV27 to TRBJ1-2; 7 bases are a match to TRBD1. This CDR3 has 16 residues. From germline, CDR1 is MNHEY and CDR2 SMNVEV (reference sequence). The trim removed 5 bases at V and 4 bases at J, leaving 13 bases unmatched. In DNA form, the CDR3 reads TGTGCCAGCAGTAGGACAGGTTTCCCCTCCTCCTATGGCTACACCTTC. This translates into CASSRTGFPSSYGYTF.

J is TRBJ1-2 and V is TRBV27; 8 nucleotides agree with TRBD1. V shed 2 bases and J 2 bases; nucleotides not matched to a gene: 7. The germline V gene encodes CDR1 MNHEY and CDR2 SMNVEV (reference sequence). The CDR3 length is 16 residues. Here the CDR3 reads CASSLLRTGINYGYTF. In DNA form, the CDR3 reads TGTGCCAGCAGTTTACTGCGGACAGGGATAAACTATGGCTACACCTTC.

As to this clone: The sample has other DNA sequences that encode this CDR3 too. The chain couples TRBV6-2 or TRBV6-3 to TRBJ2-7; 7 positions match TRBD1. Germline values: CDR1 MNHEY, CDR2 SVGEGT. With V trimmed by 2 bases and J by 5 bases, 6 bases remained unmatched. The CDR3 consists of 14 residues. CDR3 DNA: TGTGCCAGCAGTTACGTGACAGGGATCGACGAGCAGTACTTC. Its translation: CASSYVTGIDEQYF.

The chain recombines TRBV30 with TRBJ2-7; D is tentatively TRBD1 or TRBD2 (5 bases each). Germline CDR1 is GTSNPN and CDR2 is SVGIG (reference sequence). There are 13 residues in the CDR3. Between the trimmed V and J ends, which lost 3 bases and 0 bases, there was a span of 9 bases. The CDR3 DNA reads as TGTGCCTGGAGCCGGGACCTCTCCTACGAGCAGTACTTC. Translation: CAWSRDLSYEQYF.

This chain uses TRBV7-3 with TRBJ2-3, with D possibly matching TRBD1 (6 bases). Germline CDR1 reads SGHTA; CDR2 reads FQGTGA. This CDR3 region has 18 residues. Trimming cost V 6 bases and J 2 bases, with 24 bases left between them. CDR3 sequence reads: CASSYKGVQHISTDTQYF. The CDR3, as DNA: TGTGCCAGCAGTTATAAGGGGGTCCAACACATTTCCACAGATACGCAGTATTTT. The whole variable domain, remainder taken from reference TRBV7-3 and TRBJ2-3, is GAGVSQTPSNKVTEKGKYVELRCDPISGHTALYWYRQSLGQGPEFLIYFQGTGAADDSGLPNDRFFAVRPEGSVSTLKIQRTERGDSAVYLCASSYKGVQHISTDTQYFGPGTRLTVL.

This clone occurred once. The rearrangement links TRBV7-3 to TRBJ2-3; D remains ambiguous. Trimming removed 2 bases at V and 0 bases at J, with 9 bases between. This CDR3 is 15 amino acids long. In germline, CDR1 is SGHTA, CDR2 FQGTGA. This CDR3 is CASSLGPTSTDTQYF. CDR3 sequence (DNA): TGTGCCAGCAGCTTAGGACCAACTAGCACAGATACGCAGTATTTT. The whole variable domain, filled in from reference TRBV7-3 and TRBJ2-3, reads GAGVSQTPSNKVTEKGKYVELRCDPISGHTALYWYRQSLGQGPEFLIYFQGTGAADDSGLPNDRFFAVRPEGSVSTLKIQRTERGDSAVYLCASSLGPTSTDTQYFGPGTRLTVL.

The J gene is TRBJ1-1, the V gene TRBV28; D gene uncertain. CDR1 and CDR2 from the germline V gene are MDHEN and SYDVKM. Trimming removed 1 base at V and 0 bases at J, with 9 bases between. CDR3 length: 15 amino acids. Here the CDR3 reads CASSLSARMNTEAFF. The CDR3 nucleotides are TGTGCCAGCAGTTTATCCGCCAGGATGAACACTGAAGCTTTCTTT.

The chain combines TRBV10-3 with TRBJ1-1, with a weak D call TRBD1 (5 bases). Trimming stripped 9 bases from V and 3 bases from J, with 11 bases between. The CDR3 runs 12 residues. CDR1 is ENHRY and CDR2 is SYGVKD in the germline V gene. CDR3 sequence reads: CAMAGVYTEAFF. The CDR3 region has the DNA TGTGCCATGGCGGGGGTCTACACTGAAGCTTTCTTT.

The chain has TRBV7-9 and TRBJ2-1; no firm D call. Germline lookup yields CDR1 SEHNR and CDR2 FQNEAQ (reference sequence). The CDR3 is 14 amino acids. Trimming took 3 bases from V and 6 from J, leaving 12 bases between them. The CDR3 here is CASSFPKTVNEQFF. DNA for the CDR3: TGTGCCAGCAGCTTCCCGAAGACTGTCAATGAGCAGTTCTTC.

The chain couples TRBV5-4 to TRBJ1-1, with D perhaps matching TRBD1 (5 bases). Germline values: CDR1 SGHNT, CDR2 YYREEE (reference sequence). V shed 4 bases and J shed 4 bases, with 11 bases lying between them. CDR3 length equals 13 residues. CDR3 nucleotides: TGTGCCAGCAGCAGGGGAGGGATCACTGAAGCTTTCTTT. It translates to CASSRGGITEAFF.

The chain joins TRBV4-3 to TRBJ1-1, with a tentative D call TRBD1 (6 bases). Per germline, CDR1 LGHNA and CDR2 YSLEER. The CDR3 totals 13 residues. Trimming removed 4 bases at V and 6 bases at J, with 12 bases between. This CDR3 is CASSPGRGPEAFF. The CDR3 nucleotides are TGCGCCAGCAGCCCAGGGCGGGGGCCTGAAGCTTTCTTT.

CDR3 DNA: TGCGCCAGCAGCCAAGGGGGCCAAGGGTCGGGTGAGCAGTACTTC. It encodes CASSQGGQGSGEQYF. The chain couples TRBV4-3 to TRBJ2-7; D possibly corresponds to TRBD1 (5 bases). Trimming took 1 base from V and 7 from J, leaving 17 bases between them. The CDR3 is 15 amino acids. The germline V gene has CDR1 LGHNA and CDR2 YSLEER.